These T cell receptor beta chains were read from a single sample in a study of neurological immune-mediated disorders. Via MiXCR, TCRdb re-called the 5' RACE reads, giving one row per CDR3 protein. In the table there are around 44,000 distinct CDR3 sequences, roughly 2.5% of which are singletons. Sequencing input: PBMCs. These receptors were collected from a man aged 30-40 years with multiple sclerosis. Each CDR3 is given with its conserved first and last residue. The D gene is left open where the match is weak. Clone size appears in some rows only: once, few, many, or a class for an expanded clone.

V	J	size	D	CDR3	DNA
TRBV5-1	TRBJ2-1	medium-sized	TRBD2	CASSLAQLAGGPYNEQFF	TGCGCCAGCAGCTTGGCGCAACTAGCGGGGGGGCCCTACAATGAGCAGTTCTTC
TRBV12-3/TRBV12-4	TRBJ1-5	many	NA	CASSTGLMGNQPQHF	TGTGCCAGCAGTACAGGGTTGATGGGCAATCAGCCCCAGCATTTT
TRBV5-1	TRBJ1-1	many	NA	CASSRTPLGGADTEAFF	TGCGCCAGCAGCCGCACCCCTTTAGGAGGGGCGGACACTGAAGCTTTCTTT
TRBV2	TRBJ2-7	many	TRBD1	CASWTPGQGAEQYF	TGTGCCAGCTGGACACCGGGACAGGGAGCCGAGCAGTACTTC
TRBV7-9	TRBJ1-4	many	NA	CASSLGVSATNEKLFF	TGTGCCAGCAGCTTAGGAGTTTCAGCAACTAATGAAAAACTGTTTTTT
TRBV9	TRBJ2-7	many	TRBD1	CASSGWDSDISEQYF	TGTGCCAGCAGCGGATGGGACAGCGACATCTCCGAGCAGTACTTC
TRBV7-2	TRBJ2-5	many	NA	CASSLAPSTLGTQYF	TGTGCCAGCAGCTTAGCCCCTAGCACCCTTGGGACCCAGTACTTC
TRBV19	TRBJ2-1	many	TRBD2	CASSLTSTYNEQFF	TGTGCCAGTAGTCTGACTAGCACCTACAATGAGCAGTTCTTC
TRBV25-1	TRBJ2-1	many	TRBD2	CASSEVAASGRREQFF	TGTGCCAGCAGTGAGGTTGCGGCTAGCGGGAGACGTGAGCAGTTCTTC
TRBV5-1	TRBJ2-7	many	NA	CASSFSGDRYEQYF	TGCGCCAGCAGCTTCTCAGGGGATCGCTACGAGCAGTACTTC
TRBV5-6	TRBJ2-7	many	NA	CASSRGPSDEQYF	TGTGCCAGCAGTCGGGGACCATCCGACGAGCAGTACTTC
TRBV12-3/TRBV12-4	TRBJ2-2	many	TRBD2	CASTPHGLAGVNTGELFF	TGTGCCAGCACCCCGCATGGACTAGCGGGAGTGAACACCGGGGAGCTGTTTTTT
TRBV4-3	TRBJ2-5	many	TRBD2	CASSLKREGWETQYF	TGCGCCAGCAGCCTTAAGCGGGAGGGGTGGGAGACCCAGTACTTC
TRBV5-1	TRBJ1-5	many	NA	CASSLAPLGSGNQPQHF	TGCGCCAGCAGCTTGGCCCCCTTAGGGTCAGGCAATCAGCCCCAGCATTTT
TRBV29-1	TRBJ1-1	many	NA	CSVSNSRKDTEAFF	TGCAGCGTTAGCAACAGTCGGAAGGACACTGAAGCTTTCTTT
TRBV28	TRBJ2-7	NA	NA	CASSSLLQTYEQYF	TGTGCCAGCAGTTCACTGCTACAAACCTACGAGCAGTACTTC
TRBV20-1	TRBJ2-7	many	NA	CSARVPGRSGYEQYF	TGCAGTGCTAGAGTCCCGGGACGGTCTGGATACGAGCAGTACTTC
TRBV5-1	TRBJ2-7	many	NA	CASSWGGAAYEQYF	TGCGCCAGCAGCTGGGGGGGGGCCGCCTACGAGCAGTACTTC